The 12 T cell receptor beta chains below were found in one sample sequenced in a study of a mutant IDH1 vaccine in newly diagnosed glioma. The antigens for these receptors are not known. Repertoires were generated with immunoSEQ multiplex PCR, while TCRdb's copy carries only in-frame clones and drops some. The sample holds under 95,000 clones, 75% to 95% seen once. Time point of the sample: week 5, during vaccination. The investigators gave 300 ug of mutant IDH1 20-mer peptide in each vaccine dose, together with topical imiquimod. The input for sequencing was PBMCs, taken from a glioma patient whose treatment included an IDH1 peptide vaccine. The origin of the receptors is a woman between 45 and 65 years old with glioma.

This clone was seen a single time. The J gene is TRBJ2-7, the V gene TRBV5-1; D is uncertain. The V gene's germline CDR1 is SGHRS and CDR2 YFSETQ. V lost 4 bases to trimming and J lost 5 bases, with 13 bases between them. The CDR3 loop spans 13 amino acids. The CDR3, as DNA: TGCGCCAGCAGCCTAGACTGGCAGGACGAGCAGTACTTC. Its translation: CASSLDWQDEQYF. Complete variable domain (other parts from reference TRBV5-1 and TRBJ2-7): KAGVTQTPRYLIKTRGQQVTLSCSPISGHRSVSWYQQTPGQGLQFLFEYFSETQRNKGNFPGRFSGRQFSNSRSEMNVSTLELGDSALYLCASSLDWQDEQYFGPGTRLTVT.

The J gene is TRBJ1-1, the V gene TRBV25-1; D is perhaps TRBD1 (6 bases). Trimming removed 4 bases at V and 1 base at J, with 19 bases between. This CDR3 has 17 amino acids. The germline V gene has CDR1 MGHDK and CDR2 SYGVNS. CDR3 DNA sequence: TGTGCCAGCAGTGCCATGGAAAGGGGGACCGGGAACACTGAAGCTTTCTTT. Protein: CASSAMERGTGNTEAFF. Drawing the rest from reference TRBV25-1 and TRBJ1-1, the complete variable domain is EADIYQTPRYLVIGTGKKITLECSQTMGHDKMYWYQQDPGMELHLIHYSYGVNSTEKGDLSSESTVSRIRTEHFPLTLESARPSHTSQYLCASSAMERGTGNTEAFFGQGTRLTVV.

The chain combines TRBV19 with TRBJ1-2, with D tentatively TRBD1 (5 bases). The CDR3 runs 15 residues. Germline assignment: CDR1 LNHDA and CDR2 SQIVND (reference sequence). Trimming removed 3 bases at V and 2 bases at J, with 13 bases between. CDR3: CASSISTGGNYGYTF. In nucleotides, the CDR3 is TGTGCCAGTAGTATTAGCACTGGGGGAAACTATGGCTACACCTTC.

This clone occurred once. CDR3 loop: CASSELLLTDQPQHF. DNA of the CDR3: TGTGCCAGCAGTGAATTGCTCCTGACGGATCAGCCCCAGCATTTT. V gene TRBV6-1 combines with J gene TRBJ1-5, with D uncertain. Between the trimmed V and J ends, which lost 2 bases and 5 bases, there was a span of 13 bases. Looked up from germline, CDR1 is MNHNS and CDR2 is SASEGT. CDR3 length: 15 residues.

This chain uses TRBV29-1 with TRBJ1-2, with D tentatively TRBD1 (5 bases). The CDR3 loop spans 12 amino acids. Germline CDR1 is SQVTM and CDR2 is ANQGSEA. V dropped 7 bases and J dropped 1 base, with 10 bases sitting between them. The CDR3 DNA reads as TGCAGCGCGGGAGGGGATAACTATGGCTACACCTTC. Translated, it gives CSAGGDNYGYTF.

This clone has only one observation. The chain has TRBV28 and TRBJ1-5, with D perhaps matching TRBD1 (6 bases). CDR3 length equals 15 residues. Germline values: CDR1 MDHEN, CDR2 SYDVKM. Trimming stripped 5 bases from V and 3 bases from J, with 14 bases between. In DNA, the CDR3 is TGTGCCAGCAGTCTAGGGGGGCCAACCAATCAGCCCCAGCATTTT. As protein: CASSLGGPTNQPQHF.

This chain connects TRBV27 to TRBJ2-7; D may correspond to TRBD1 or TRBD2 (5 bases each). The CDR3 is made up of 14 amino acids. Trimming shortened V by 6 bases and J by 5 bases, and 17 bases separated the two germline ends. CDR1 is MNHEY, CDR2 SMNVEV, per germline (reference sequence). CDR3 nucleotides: TGTGCCAGCAGGCCCACCGGGACGCTCCACGAGCAGTACTTC. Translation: CASRPTGTLHEQYF.

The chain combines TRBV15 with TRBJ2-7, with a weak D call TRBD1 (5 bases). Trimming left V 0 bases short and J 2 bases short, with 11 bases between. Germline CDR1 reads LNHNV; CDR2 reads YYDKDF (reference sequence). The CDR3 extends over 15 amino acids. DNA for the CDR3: TGTGCCACCAGCAGAGATACAGGTTCCCCCTACGAGCAGTACTTC. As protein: CATSRDTGSPYEQYF.

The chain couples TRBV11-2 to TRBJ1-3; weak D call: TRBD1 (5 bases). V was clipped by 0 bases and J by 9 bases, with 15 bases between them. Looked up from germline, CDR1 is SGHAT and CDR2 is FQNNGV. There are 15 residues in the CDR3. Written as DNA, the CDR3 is TGTGCCAGCAGCTTAGATCCAGCACCTGGGACCACCATATATTTT. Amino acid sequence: CASSLDPAPGTTIYF.

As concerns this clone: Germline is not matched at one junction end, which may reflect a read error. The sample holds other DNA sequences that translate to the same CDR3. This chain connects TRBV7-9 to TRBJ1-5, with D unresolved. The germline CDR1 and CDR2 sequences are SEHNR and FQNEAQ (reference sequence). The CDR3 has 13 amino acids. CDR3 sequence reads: CASSQTIDQPQHF. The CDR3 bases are TGTGCCAGCAGTCAGACCATCGATCAGCCTCAGCATTTT.

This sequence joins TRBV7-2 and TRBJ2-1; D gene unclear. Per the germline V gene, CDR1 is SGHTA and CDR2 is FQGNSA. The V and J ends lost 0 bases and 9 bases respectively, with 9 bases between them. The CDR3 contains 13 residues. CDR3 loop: CASSLAGFGEQFF. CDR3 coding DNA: TGTGCCAGCAGCTTAGCTGGGTTCGGTGAGCAGTTCTTC.

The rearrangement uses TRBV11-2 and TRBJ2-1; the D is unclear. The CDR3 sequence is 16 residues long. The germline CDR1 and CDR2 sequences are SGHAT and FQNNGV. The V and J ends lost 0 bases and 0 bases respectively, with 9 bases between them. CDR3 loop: CASSLEELSSYNEQFF. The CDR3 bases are TGTGCCAGCAGCTTAGAGGAGTTGAGCTCCTACAATGAGCAGTTCTTC.